These T cell receptor beta chains were read from a single sample in a study of T cell responses to AZD1222 COVID-19 vaccine. Generated by immunoSEQ multiplex PCR, the TCRdb table keeps only in-frame clones and is missing some. Of around 97,000 clones detected, roughly 91% appear once; the ten largest clones hold 4% to 5.5%. The sample here was peripheral blood, taken on day 0 of AZD1222 vaccination. These receptors all stem from an adult in good health. Each CDR3 is given with its conserved first and last residue. A D gene is named only where the DNA matches it firmly. Only some rows state a clone size, as once, few, many or a class for expanded clones.

d_call: TRBD2; v_call: TRBV6-5; j_call: TRBJ2-4; clone_size: NA; cdr3_nt: TGTGCCACCGCTCTAGCGGGGGGAACAAACATTCAGTACTTC; cdr3_aa: CATALAGGTNIQYF
d_call: NA; v_call: TRBV19; j_call: TRBJ2-2; clone_size: NA; cdr3_nt: TGTGCCAGTAGTACGGGCCCTGGGAACACCGGGGAGCTGTTTTTT; cdr3_aa: CASSTGPGNTGELFF
d_call: NA; v_call: TRBV18; j_call: TRBJ1-1; clone_size: NA; cdr3_nt: TGTGCCAGCTCCCGGCGCGGAGGGGGAAACATGAACACTGAAGCTTTCTTT; cdr3_aa: CASSRRGGGNMNTEAFF
d_call: NA; v_call: TRBV11-2; j_call: TRBJ1-6; clone_size: NA; cdr3_nt: TGTGCCAGCAGCTTAGTGAGAAATTCACCCCTCCACTTT; cdr3_aa: CASSLVRNSPLHF
d_call: NA; v_call: TRBV5-1; j_call: TRBJ1-1; clone_size: NA; cdr3_nt: TGCGCCAGCAACCCCTCCGTTCAGGAGTTGAACACTGAAGCTTTCTTT; cdr3_aa: CASNPSVQELNTEAFF
d_call: TRBD2; v_call: TRBV7-6; j_call: TRBJ2-2; clone_size: NA; cdr3_nt: TGTGCCAGCAGCTCAATTTATTGGGCGGGGGAAAACACCGGGGAGCTGTTTTTT; cdr3_aa: CASSSIYWAGENTGELFF
d_call: NA; v_call: TRBV6-5; j_call: TRBJ1-5; clone_size: NA; cdr3_nt: TGTGCCAGCAGAACTCTCGGGGGTCAGCCCCAGCATTTT; cdr3_aa: CASRTLGGQPQHF
d_call: TRBD1; v_call: TRBV14; j_call: TRBJ2-5; clone_size: NA; cdr3_nt: TGTGCCAGCAGCCGCTGGGACAGGAGCCAAGAGACCCAGTACTTC; cdr3_aa: CASSRWDRSQETQYF
d_call: NA; v_call: TRBV12-5; j_call: TRBJ2-1; clone_size: NA; cdr3_nt: TGTGCTAGTGGTTTATCGGGAAGCTCCTACAATGAGCAGTTCTTC; cdr3_aa: CASGLSGSSYNEQFF
d_call: NA; v_call: TRBV29-1; j_call: TRBJ1-2; clone_size: NA; cdr3_nt: TGCAGCGTTGACTTAGGGGTCGATGGCTACACCTTC; cdr3_aa: CSVDLGVDGYTF
d_call: NA; v_call: TRBV3-1/TRBV3-2; j_call: TRBJ1-6; clone_size: NA; cdr3_nt: TGTGCCAGCAGCCAAGGAGCGTCCGGGACAAGGAATTCACCCCTCCACTTT; cdr3_aa: CASSQGASGTRNSPLHF
d_call: NA; v_call: TRBV29-1; j_call: TRBJ1-2; clone_size: NA; cdr3_nt: TGCAGCGTTGAAGGCCGGGGGATAGACTATGGCTACACCTTC; cdr3_aa: CSVEGRGIDYGYTF
d_call: TRBD1; v_call: TRBV7-2; j_call: TRBJ2-7; clone_size: few; cdr3_nt: TGTGCCAGCAGCTTATGGACAGGGGTCTCCTACGAGCAGTACTTC; cdr3_aa: CASSLWTGVSYEQYF
d_call: NA; v_call: TRBV29-1; j_call: TRBJ1-4; clone_size: NA; cdr3_nt: TGCAGCGTTAAGGGGGGAGATGAAAAACTGTTTTTT; cdr3_aa: CSVKGGDEKLFF
d_call: NA; v_call: TRBV28; j_call: TRBJ1-4; clone_size: NA; cdr3_nt: TGTGCCAGCAACCCAACCGTTGCAACTAATGAAAAACTGTTTTTT; cdr3_aa: CASNPTVATNEKLFF
d_call: NA; v_call: TRBV19; j_call: TRBJ1-2; clone_size: NA; cdr3_nt: TGTGCCAGCAGACAGGTCTATGACTATGGCTACACCTTC; cdr3_aa: CASRQVYDYGYTF
d_call: TRBD2; v_call: TRBV7-6; j_call: TRBJ2-5; clone_size: NA; cdr3_nt: TGTGCCAGCAGCAGGACTAGCGGGGGGGTTCAAGAGACCCAGTACTTC; cdr3_aa: CASSRTSGGVQETQYF
d_call: NA; v_call: TRBV28; j_call: TRBJ2-6; clone_size: NA; cdr3_nt: TGTGCCAGCAGTTTACCGAGCTCTGGGGCCAACGTCCTGACTTTC; cdr3_aa: CASSLPSSGANVLTF
d_call: NA; v_call: TRBV7-2; j_call: TRBJ2-7; clone_size: NA; cdr3_nt: TGTGCCAGCAGACCCACTAGTACCACCGACTCCTACGAGCAGTACTTC; cdr3_aa: CASRPTSTTDSYEQYF
d_call: TRBD1; v_call: TRBV6-2/TRBV6-3; j_call: TRBJ2-5; clone_size: NA; cdr3_nt: TGTGCCAGCAGTTATGAGAAGACAGGGTCGGAGACCCAGTACTTC; cdr3_aa: CASSYEKTGSETQYF
d_call: TRBD1; v_call: TRBV10-3; j_call: TRBJ1-1; clone_size: NA; cdr3_nt: TGTGCCATCAGTGAGAAGAGGGGGCCGACGGCTTTCTTT; cdr3_aa: CAISEKRGPTAFF
d_call: NA; v_call: TRBV5-6; j_call: TRBJ1-5; clone_size: NA; cdr3_nt: TGTGCCAGCAGCCATCTCAATCAGCCCCAGCATTTT; cdr3_aa: CASSHLNQPQHF
d_call: TRBD2; v_call: TRBV18; j_call: TRBJ2-6; clone_size: NA; cdr3_nt: TGTGCCAGCTCACCGGGGGAGGGAGGGGCCAACGTCCTGACTTTC; cdr3_aa: CASSPGEGGANVLTF
d_call: TRBD1; v_call: TRBV5-7; j_call: TRBJ2-6; clone_size: NA; cdr3_nt: TGTGCCAGCAGCTTGGGAGCGCAGGGGGCGTCTGGGGCCAACGTCCTGACTTTC; cdr3_aa: CASSLGAQGASGANVLTF
d_call: TRBD1; v_call: TRBV5-1; j_call: TRBJ1-2; clone_size: NA; cdr3_nt: TGCGCCAGCAGCTTGGGACAGGGTGACTACACCTTC; cdr3_aa: CASSLGQGDYTF
d_call: NA; v_call: TRBV5-1; j_call: TRBJ2-5; clone_size: few; cdr3_nt: TGCGCCAGCCGGGTGACCGGGACATACCAAGAGACCCAGTACTTC; cdr3_aa: CASRVTGTYQETQYF
d_call: TRBD1; v_call: TRBV5-6; j_call: TRBJ2-7; clone_size: once; cdr3_nt: TGTGCCAGCAGCTCACCGGGACAGGGGCAGGACGAGCAGTACTTC; cdr3_aa: CASSSPGQGQDEQYF
d_call: TRBD1; v_call: TRBV10-3; j_call: TRBJ1-1; clone_size: NA; cdr3_nt: TGTGCCATCACTACGGGACAGGGGAACACTGAAGCTTTCTTT; cdr3_aa: CAITTGQGNTEAFF
d_call: NA; v_call: TRBV2; j_call: TRBJ2-7; clone_size: NA; cdr3_nt: TGTGCCAGCAGTGATAGTCTAGCGAGATCCTACGAGCAGTACTTC; cdr3_aa: CASSDSLARSYEQYF
d_call: NA; v_call: TRBV7-8; j_call: TRBJ1-2; clone_size: NA; cdr3_nt: TGTGCCAGCAGCTTAGGTCGCGGGGCCGGCTACACCTTC; cdr3_aa: CASSLGRGAGYTF
d_call: NA; v_call: TRBV7-9; j_call: TRBJ1-2; clone_size: NA; cdr3_nt: TGTGCCAGCAGCTTAGAAGGAGTAGGTGGTTCAACCTATGGCTACACCTTC; cdr3_aa: CASSLEGVGGSTYGYTF
d_call: NA; v_call: TRBV10-3; j_call: TRBJ1-5; clone_size: few; cdr3_nt: TGTGCCATCAGTGAGTCTTCTACAGGGTTTGGTCAGCCCCAGCATTTT; cdr3_aa: CAISESSTGFGQPQHF
d_call: TRBD2; v_call: TRBV11-2; j_call: TRBJ2-1; clone_size: NA; cdr3_nt: TGTGCCAGCAGCTTAGAAGGGCTAGCGGGTGAGCAGTTCTTC; cdr3_aa: CASSLEGLAGEQFF
d_call: NA; v_call: TRBV9; j_call: TRBJ1-2; clone_size: once; cdr3_nt: TGTGCCAGCAGCGGAATACAGGGTTATGGCTACACCTTC; cdr3_aa: CASSGIQGYGYTF
d_call: NA; v_call: TRBV19; j_call: TRBJ2-3; clone_size: NA; cdr3_nt: TGTGCCAGTAGTACCCTGACATTTTATACGCAGTATTTT; cdr3_aa: CASSTLTFYTQYF
d_call: TRBD1; v_call: TRBV28; j_call: TRBJ1-1; clone_size: NA; cdr3_nt: TGTGCCAGCAGTTTAGGGACAGGGTCCACTGAAGCTTTCTTT; cdr3_aa: CASSLGTGSTEAFF
d_call: NA; v_call: TRBV30; j_call: TRBJ1-3; clone_size: NA; cdr3_nt: TGTGCCTGGAGTGTTGGGGGGAGCTCTGGAAACACCATATATTTT; cdr3_aa: CAWSVGGSSGNTIYF
d_call: NA; v_call: TRBV7-9; j_call: TRBJ2-2; clone_size: NA; cdr3_nt: TGTGCCAGCAGCCCGGACAACCTGAACACCGGGGAGCTGTTTTTT; cdr3_aa: CASSPDNLNTGELFF